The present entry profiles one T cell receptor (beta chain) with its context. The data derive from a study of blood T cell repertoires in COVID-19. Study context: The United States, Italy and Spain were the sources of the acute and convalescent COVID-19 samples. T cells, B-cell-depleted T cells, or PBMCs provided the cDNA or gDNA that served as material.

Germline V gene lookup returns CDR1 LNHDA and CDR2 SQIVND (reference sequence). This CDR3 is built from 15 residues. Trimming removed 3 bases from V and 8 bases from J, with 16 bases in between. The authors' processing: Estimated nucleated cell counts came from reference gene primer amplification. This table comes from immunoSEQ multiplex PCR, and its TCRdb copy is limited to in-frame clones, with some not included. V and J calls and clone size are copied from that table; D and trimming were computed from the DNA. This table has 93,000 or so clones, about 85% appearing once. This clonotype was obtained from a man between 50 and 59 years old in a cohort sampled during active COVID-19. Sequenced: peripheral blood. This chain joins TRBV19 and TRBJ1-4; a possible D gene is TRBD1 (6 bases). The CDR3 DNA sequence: TGTGCCAGTAGTATTGGGGCCACAGGGCTAGAAAAACTGTTTTTT. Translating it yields CASSIGATGLEKLFF.